A single sample gave rise to the 27 T cell receptor beta chains below, sequenced in a study of cytomegalovirus exposure and HLA in healthy donors. 60 Vbeta and 13 Jbeta primers were used in PCR. The table came from immunoSEQ multiplex PCR; TCRdb's copy has only in-frame clones and leaves some out. The sample has nearly 110,000 clones, roughly 80% seen once. Sequenced sample: PBMCs. These receptors were collected from a man aged 25-45 years in good health and CMV-seronegative.

The rearrangement joins TRBV5-1 to TRBJ2-1; 11 bases fit TRBD2. The CDR3 extends over 16 amino acids. The trim removed 1 base at V and 5 bases at J, leaving 5 bases unmatched. The V gene's germline CDR1 is SGHRS and CDR2 YFSETQ. CDR3 nucleotides: TGCGCCAGCAGCTTGCAAACTAGCGGGGGTAACAATGAGCAGTTCTTC. Translating it yields CASSLQTSGGNNEQFF.

The chain links TRBV2 to TRBJ2-7, with 7 bases matching TRBD1. Germline CDR1 SNHLY, CDR2 FYNNEI. There are 13 residues in the CDR3. Trimming removed 10 bases from V and 5 bases from J; junction bases left unmatched: 11. The CDR3 DNA is TGTGCCACCACGACAGGGAGAGTCAACGAGCAGTACTTC. Its protein is CATTTGRVNEQYF. Full variable domain (remainder filled in from reference TRBV2 and TRBJ2-7): EPEVTQTPSHQVTQMGQEVILRCVPISNHLYFYWYRQILGQKVEFLVSFYNNEISEKSEIFDDQFSVERPDGSNFTLKIRSTKLEDSAMYFCATTTGRVNEQYFGPGTRLTVT.

The chain is built from TRBV28 and TRBJ1-1; D is possibly TRBD1 (5 bases). Trimming pared 3 bases from V and 10 bases from J, leaving 15 bases between. The CDR3 consists of 13 residues. Germline V CDR1 and CDR2: MDHEN, SYDVKM. The CDR3 nucleotides read TGTGCCAGCAGTTTGGGGGGGACCACTATAGCTTTCTTT. This codes for CASSLGGTTIAFF.

The chain joins TRBV29-1 to TRBJ2-7; 13 positions match TRBD2. The CDR3 has 15 residues. The V gene end was trimmed by 6 bases and the J gene end by 3 bases; junction bases not matched to a gene: 8. Germline V gives CDR1 SQVTM, CDR2 ANQGSEA. In DNA, the CDR3 is TGCAGCGTGGGGGGACTAGCGGGGCGATTCTACGAGCAGTACTTC. This encodes CSVGGLAGRFYEQYF.

This rearrangement joins TRBV20-1 to TRBJ1-2; 7 bases agree with TRBD1. CDR3 length equals 11 residues. Per the germline V gene, CDR1 is DFQATT and CDR2 is SNEGSKA (reference sequence). The CDR3 loop reads CRTGSNYGYTF. The CDR3 DNA is TGCAGGACAGGGTCGAACTATGGCTACACCTTC.

This chain connects TRBV11-2 to TRBJ1-4, with 8 bases identical to TRBD1. CDR3 length: 16 residues. V was clipped by 1 base and J by 6 bases; unmatched bases: 7. Germline V lookup: CDR1 SGHAT, CDR2 FQNNGV. The CDR3 here is CASSLGRRGPDEKLFF. CDR3 coding DNA: TGTGCCAGCAGCTTAGGCCGCAGGGGGCCGGATGAAAAACTGTTTTTT. Together with reference TRBV11-2 and TRBJ1-4, the CDR3 gives the full variable domain: EAGVAQSPRYKIIEKRQSVAFWCNPISGHATLYWYQQILGQGPKLLIQFQNNGVVDDSQLPKDRFSAERLKGVDSTLKIQPAKLEDSAVYLCASSLGRRGPDEKLFFGSGTQLSVL.

This clone was detected only a few times. The chain uses TRBV30 and TRBJ2-2; the match to TRBD2 covers 7 bases. CDR1 and CDR2 (germline): GTSNPN, SVGIG (reference sequence). This CDR3 comprises 15 residues. Germline trimming cut 3 bases from V and 5 bases from J; bases unmatched to any gene: 9. The CDR3 spells CAWSLAVSRTGELFF. Here the CDR3 DNA reads TGTGCCTGGAGCCTAGCGGTCTCGAGGACCGGGGAGCTGTTTTTT.

The chain combines TRBV19 with TRBJ2-7; tentative D call: TRBD2 (6 bases). The CDR3 has 14 amino acids. The V gene lost 5 bases and the J gene lost 0 bases, with 11 bases spanning the gap. Germline V gives CDR1 LNHDA, CDR2 SQIVND (reference sequence). CDR3 nucleotide sequence: TGTGCCAGTAGTTGGAGGGATGCCTCCTACGAGCAGTACTTC. Encoded protein: CASSWRDASYEQYF.

V gene TRBV5-1 combines with J gene TRBJ2-7; D is unclear. Germline assignment: CDR1 SGHRS and CDR2 YFSETQ. V lost 4 bases, J lost 6 bases, and 11 bases lay in between. CDR3 length equals 12 residues. CDR3 sequence: CASSPVGVEQYF. CDR3 coding DNA: TGCGCCAGCAGCCCCGTCGGAGTCGAGCAGTACTTC.

This sequence joins TRBV27 and TRBJ1-1; perhaps TRBD1 as D (6 bases). The CDR3 spans 13 residues. With 4 bases removed from V and 11 bases from J, the gap between germline ends came to 17 bases. CDR1 and CDR2 from the germline V gene are MNHEY and SMNVEV (reference sequence). CDR3 nucleotides: TGTGCCAGCAGTTCCCGGGACACCCGAGAGGCTTTCTTT. Its protein product is CASSSRDTREAFF.

This chain uses TRBV30 with TRBJ2-5, with TRBD2 as a possible D gene (5 bases). CDR3 length: 10 amino acids. Germline V gene data show CDR1 as GTSNPN and CDR2 as SVGIG (reference sequence). In nucleotides, the CDR3 is TGTGGGGCGGGTCCGGGGACCCAGTACTTC. It specifies CGAGPGTQYF.

V is TRBV6-1 and J is TRBJ1-4; tentative D call: TRBD1 (6 bases). V was clipped by 6 bases and J by 2 bases, with 13 bases between them. This CDR3 contains 15 residues. Germline V gene lookup returns CDR1 MNHNS and CDR2 SASEGT. CDR3 DNA sequence: TGTGCCAGCAGGCGAACAGGGTCGACTAATGAAAAACTGTTTTTT. Translation: CASRRTGSTNEKLFF.

This clone was recorded a few times. The gene calls are TRBV4-1 and TRBJ2-2, with unresolved D. The CDR3 consists of 14 residues. The V gene lost 6 bases and the J gene lost 1 base, with 9 bases spanning the gap. The germline V gene encodes CDR1 MGHRA and CDR2 YSYEKL. The chain's CDR3 is CASRSPGNTGELFF. CDR3 nucleotide sequence: TGCGCCAGCAGATCCCCGGGGAACACCGGGGAGCTGTTTTTT.

J is TRBJ2-7 and V is TRBV11-2, with TRBD1 matching over 7 bases. Germline CDR1 and CDR2: SGHAT and FQNNGV. The CDR3 extends over 14 amino acids. Trimming removed 5 bases from V and 5 bases from J; junction bases left unmatched: 9. In DNA, the CDR3 is TGTGCCAGCAGCCTGGACAGGCTGGGTCACGAGCAGTACTTC. Amino acid sequence: CASSLDRLGHEQYF.

J is TRBJ1-1 and V is TRBV29-1, with D perhaps TRBD1 (6 bases). The CDR3 is 12 residues long. In germline, CDR1 is SQVTM, CDR2 ANQGSEA. V was pared by 3 bases and J by 8 bases, with 13 bases between. For the CDR3, the DNA is TGCAGCGTTGACAGGGCTGGGGGCGAAGCTTTCTTT. Residues: CSVDRAGGEAFF.

The chain joins TRBV5-8 to TRBJ1-5, with 7 bases aligning to TRBD1. The CDR3 sequence is 15 residues long. J lost 4 bases, V lost 4 bases, and 8 bases had no gene match. Germline V gene lookup returns CDR1 SGHTS and CDR2 YDEGEE. This CDR3 reads CASSPYRQGNQPQHF. The CDR3 DNA reads TGTGCCAGCAGCCCATACCGACAGGGAAATCAGCCCCAGCATTTT.

V gene TRBV6-5 combines with J gene TRBJ2-1; TRBD1 agrees at 11 bases. Trimming cost V 1 base and J 7 bases; bases outside gene matches: 6. CDR1 is MNHEY, CDR2 SVGAGI, per germline. The CDR3 is made up of 16 amino acids. The CDR3 here is CASSYLDRGLGNEQFF. Written as DNA, the CDR3 is TGTGCCAGCAGTTACTTGGACAGGGGGCTGGGAAATGAGCAGTTCTTC.

J is TRBJ2-5 and V is TRBV5-1; TRBD1 aligns across 9 bases. Unmatched junction bases numbered 8, after V lost 4 bases and J lost 1 base. The CDR3 runs to 16 residues. CDR1 and CDR2 (germline): SGHRS, YFSETQ. The CDR3 sequence: CASSPGQGRSQETQYF. The CDR3 coding sequence is TGCGCCAGCAGCCCGGGACAGGGTCGCTCCCAAGAGACCCAGTACTTC.

The chain couples TRBV4-1 to TRBJ2-7; 12 bases are a match to TRBD2. CDR1 and CDR2 from the germline V gene are MGHRA and YSYEKL. The CDR3 runs to 15 residues. J lost 1 base, V lost 10 bases, and 8 bases had no gene match. The DNA for the CDR3 is TGCGCCACCGGGCCTGGACTAGCGGGATCCTACGAGCAGTACTTC. Translated, it gives CATGPGLAGSYEQYF.

V is TRBV6-5 and J is TRBJ1-2; 7 nucleotides agree with TRBD1. The CDR3 spans 14 residues. Per germline, CDR1 MNHEY and CDR2 SVGAGI. V lost 4 bases and J lost 2; bases outside the gene matches: 4. As DNA, the CDR3 is TGTGCCAGCAGTTCGGACAGGCTAAACTATGGCTACACCTTC. Amino acids: CASSSDRLNYGYTF.

This clone appeared a few times. The chain recombines TRBV11-2 with TRBJ1-1, with 7 bases lining up with TRBD1. CDR1 and CDR2 from the germline V gene are SGHAT and FQNNGV. Losses at the gene ends were 0 bases for V and 2 bases for J; bases not matched to a gene: 3. The length of the CDR3 is 15 residues. The CDR3 sequence: CASSLEGGLNTEAFF. The CDR3 DNA reads as TGTGCCAGCAGCTTAGAAGGGGGCTTAAACACTGAAGCTTTCTTT.

V usage is TRBV2 and J usage is TRBJ2-7, with D possibly TRBD1 on 5 matching bases. Trimming shortened V by 1 base and J by 6 bases, and 10 bases separated the two germline ends. There are 13 residues in the CDR3. Germline V gene sequence: CDR1 SNHLY, CDR2 FYNNEI. Written as DNA, the CDR3 is TGTGCCAGCAGTGAAGACAGGTTGGGCGAGCAGTACTTC. Its translation is CASSEDRLGEQYF.

The CDR3 nucleotides read TGTGCCAGTAGTAAAACCGGGACAGGGGGCCACGAGCAGTACTTC. The encoded protein is CASSKTGTGGHEQYF. The rearrangement uses TRBV19 and TRBJ2-7, with 12 nucleotides matching TRBD1. The V and J ends lost 4 bases and 5 bases, in that order; junction bases with no gene match: 6. This CDR3 spans 15 amino acids. Germline V gene data show CDR1 as LNHDA and CDR2 as SQIVND (reference sequence).

The chain uses TRBV9 and TRBJ2-1, with 11 bases matching TRBD2. V was clipped by 0 bases and J by 7 bases; unmatched bases: 9. There are 17 residues in the CDR3. CDR1 is SGDLS and CDR2 is YYNGEE in the germline V gene. The CDR3 DNA reads as TGTGCCAGCAGCGTAGTGGATAGCGGGAGGGTTAGGAATGAGCAGTTCTTC. It is translated as CASSVVDSGRVRNEQFF.

This chain connects TRBV5-1 to TRBJ1-2; D not certain. The CDR3 totals 13 residues. Trimming took off 3 bases at V and 4 bases at J, with 10 bases between the two ends. The germline V gene encodes CDR1 SGHRS and CDR2 YFSETQ. The CDR3 spells CASSSGDGYGYTF. The DNA of the CDR3 is TGCGCCAGCAGCTCCGGGGATGGCTATGGCTACACCTTC.

The rearrangement links TRBV9 to TRBJ2-5, with D unclear. CDR1 is SGDLS and CDR2 is YYNGEE in the germline V gene. The CDR3 covers 14 residues. Trimming shortened V by 0 bases and J by 0 bases, and 6 bases separated the two germline ends. The CDR3 nucleotides read TGTGCCAGCAGCGTAGGCAGGAACCAAGAGACCCAGTACTTC. Translated: CASSVGRNQETQYF.

The genes are TRBV6-1 and TRBJ2-2; 7 bases agree with TRBD1. CDR3 length: 13 residues. Germline CDR1 reads MNHNS; CDR2 reads SASEGT. V lost 8 bases, J lost 6 bases, and 6 bases stayed unmatched. The CDR3 loop reads CASETGNPGELFF. The CDR3 region has the DNA TGTGCCAGCGAGACAGGGAATCCCGGGGAGCTGTTTTTT.